What follows describes a single TCR beta chain. The CDR3 runs 16 residues. Unmatched junction bases numbered 7, after V lost 4 bases and J lost 4 bases. The germline V gene has CDR1 SGHRS and CDR2 YFSETQ. TCRdb re-analysed the 5' RACE reads in MiXCR, keeping a single row per CDR3 protein. This repertoire shows around 180,000 distinct CDR3 sequences, under 20% found once; its top ten account for roughly 2.1%. This record belongs to a study of T-cell memory formation after mild COVID-19. The chain joins TRBV5-1 to TRBJ2-5, with 13 bases that match TRBD2. The clonotype comes from an adult woman who had mild COVID-19 (a few samples of this study predate the infection). Cell type and time point are not known. The sequenced sample was PBMCs or a T cell subset sorted from them (not recorded which). The CDR3 nucleotides are TGCGCCAGCAGCACCAGGACTAGCGGGAGTTCAGAGACCCAGTACTTC. This encodes CASSTRTSGSSETQYF.